This TCR beta chain was sequenced in a study of OX40 agonist ivuxolimab in advanced cancers. The CDR3 is 18 amino acids. Method: immunoSEQ multiplex PCR; TCRdb's copy keeps in-frame clones and lacks some. The table has roughly 98,000 clones, approximately 83% seen once; the top ten hold around 1.6%. The chain links TRBV21-1 to TRBJ2-4; TRBD1 reflects the table's D call only, with no check against the DNA. TRBV21-1 counts as a pseudogene. The material sequenced was CD4+ or CD8+ T cells sorted from blood, taken in a trial of the OX40 agonist ivuxolimab. This clonotype was sampled from an adult with an advanced solid tumor such as melanoma, head and neck, liver or kidney cancer. CDR3 DNA sequence: TGTGCCAGAGGACAGGGGGCCTCCCCCCGAGTAGCCAAAAACATTCAGTACTTC. Translated: CARGQGASPRVAKNIQYF.